These 3 T cell receptor beta chains were sequenced from one sample in a study of beta chain features in type 1 diabetes. Study-wide points: Type 1 diabetes patients had moderately but significantly shorter TCRB CDR3s in all four CD4+ subsets.

Their cognate antigens are unknown. Of the isolated RNA, all was reverse transcribed, and so the sequenced material was expressed TCRB transcripts. Sequenced by immunoSEQ multiplex PCR; TCRdb stores in-frame clones only, minus some. In the table there are more than 300,000 clones, over 8.5% of which are singletons. Source material: central memory CD4+ T cells from blood. Receptors were obtained from a man aged 25 to 40 with type 1 diabetes.

V and J are TRBV7-3 and TRBJ2-1; possibly TRBD2 for D (5 bases). The CDR3 has 14 residues. Germline loops: CDR1 SGHTA, CDR2 FQGTGA. V was trimmed by 2 bases and J by 7 bases, leaving 12 bases between them. CDR3 nucleotide sequence: TGTGCCAGCAGCTTAGAACTAGTAGCGAATGAGCAGTTCTTC. Translation gives CASSLELVANEQFF. Looking up the rest from reference TRBV7-3 and TRBJ2-1 gives the full variable domain: GAGVSQTPSNKVTEKGKYVELRCDPISGHTALYWYRQSLGQGPEFLIYFQGTGAADDSGLPNDRFFAVRPEGSVSTLKIQRTERGDSAVYLCASSLELVANEQFFGPGTRLTVL.

This clone was seen only a few times. The chain joins TRBV30 to TRBJ2-6, with D hard to call. V was pared by 2 bases and J by 1 base, with 6 bases between. The CDR3 extends over 14 amino acids. The germline CDR1 and CDR2 sequences are GTSNPN and SVGIG (reference sequence). The CDR3: CAWSLGSGANVLTF. The DNA of the CDR3 is TGTGCCTGGAGTCTCGGATCTGGGGCCAACGTCCTGACTTTC.

This clone was counted ten times or more. The chain recombines TRBV7-2 with TRBJ1-1; TRBD1 might be the D (6 bases). The CDR3 is 12 residues long. The V and J ends lost 5 bases and 4 bases respectively, with 8 bases between them. Germline lookup yields CDR1 SGHTA and CDR2 FQGNSA. For the CDR3, the DNA is TGTGCCAGCAGCCAACAGGGCACTGAAGCTTTCTTT. Translated, it gives CASSQQGTEAFF.